The 8 T cell receptor beta chains below all came from one sample that was sequenced in a study of identifying expanded T cells in peripheral blood. Here immunoSEQ multiplex PCR was the method, and the copy in TCRdb shows in-frame clones only, minus some. The table has 95,000 to 150,000 clones, roughly 80% seen once; the top ten hold 2.5% to 4%. Source material: blood. These receptor sequences come from a person between 18 and 75 years old in good health.

A single count supports this clone. This chain links TRBV4-1 with TRBJ1-2, with D possibly being TRBD1 (5 bases). This CDR3 is 15 amino acids long. V was pared by 0 bases and J by 4 bases, with 12 bases between. Germline V lookup: CDR1 MGHRA, CDR2 YSYEKL. The CDR3 coding sequence is TGCGCCAGCAGCCAAGAGGGACCAACCCTCTATGGCTACACCTTC. Translation: CASSQEGPTLYGYTF.

This chain connects TRBV10-3 to TRBJ2-2; D is unclear. Germline assignment: CDR1 ENHRY and CDR2 SYGVKD. V dropped 3 bases and J dropped 7 bases, with 9 bases sitting between them. The length of the CDR3 is 13 residues. In DNA form, the CDR3 reads TGTGCCATCAGTGAACAGTGGGTCGGGGAGCTGTTTTTT. Translating gives CAISEQWVGELFF.

V is TRBV2 and J is TRBJ1-2, with D unresolved. This CDR3 spans 14 amino acids. Trimming took off 5 bases at V and 8 bases at J, with 18 bases between the two ends. Germline V lookup: CDR1 SNHLY, CDR2 FYNNEI. CDR3 protein: CASSLDGTARGYTF. The CDR3 coding sequence is TGTGCCAGCAGTCTGGATGGCACTGCACGCGGCTACACCTTC.

The gene calls are TRBV19 and TRBJ1-3; D uncertain. The germline V gene encodes CDR1 LNHDA and CDR2 SQIVND (reference sequence). CDR3 size: 15 residues. Trimming took 6 bases from V and 0 from J, leaving 12 bases between them. In nucleotides, the CDR3 is TGTGCCAGTAGCCAGATCAGGAGCTCTGGAAACACCATATATTTT. Protein product: CASSQIRSSGNTIYF.

This rearrangement joins TRBV7-2 to TRBJ1-2; no clear D. The germline gives CDR1 SGHTA, CDR2 FQGNSA. This CDR3 is 16 amino acids long. V lost 1 base and J lost 3, with 15 bases in between. The CDR3 DNA sequence: TGTGCCAGCAGCTTAGGCCCCGGGTCCGGAGACTATGGCTACACCTTC. Encoded protein: CASSLGPGSGDYGYTF. Based on the CDR3 plus reference TRBV7-2 and TRBJ1-2, the full variable domain is GAGVSQSPSNKVTEKGKDVELRCDPISGHTALYWYRQSLGQGLEFLIYFQGNSAPDKSGLPSDRFSAERTGGSVSTLTIQRTQQEDSAVYLCASSLGPGSGDYGYTFGSGTRLTVV.

This chain links TRBV21-1 with TRBJ1-6. TRBV21-1 corresponds to a pseudogene. CDR3 length: 13 residues. The CDR3 DNA is TGTGCCAGCAGCAAAGAGGTCCCTTCACCCCTCCACTTT. Its translation: CASSKEVPSPLHF.

The rearrangement joins TRBV7-3 to TRBJ1-1, with TRBD1 identical over 7 bases. Germline loops: CDR1 SGHTA, CDR2 FQGTGA. Trimming cost V 1 base and J 8 bases; bases outside gene matches: 4. The CDR3 has 13 residues. CDR3 amino acids: CASSLMKGQEAFF. The DNA for the CDR3 is TGTGCCAGCAGCTTAATGAAGGGACAGGAAGCTTTCTTT.

This clone was counted between two and nine times. The V and J genes are TRBV2 and TRBJ1-6, with 7 bases matching TRBD1. The CDR3 contains 11 residues. Germline V gives CDR1 SNHLY, CDR2 FYNNEI. J was trimmed by 18 bases and V by 5 bases; bases with no gene match: 7. The DNA of the CDR3 is TGTGCCAGCAGTTTCACAGGGGTCCCCCACTTT. Its protein product is CASSFTGVPHF.